Shown below are 8 T cell receptor beta chains from a single sample sequenced in a study of regulatory T cells in long-lasting Graves disease. Time point meaning: newly diagnosed GD, antithyroid drugs for less than 3 months. Preparation of the TCR library used RNA extracted from PBMCs. The authors built TCR beta libraries using iRepertoire HTBI primers and Arm-PCR of CDR3 regions. TCRdb recomputed calls from the multiplex PCR reads with MiXCR, one row per CDR3 protein. This table has 200,000 to 250,000 distinct CDR3 sequences, around 21% appearing once. The starting material was peripheral blood mononuclear cells (PBMCs), obtained at new diagnosis, from a patient treated with antithyroid drugs. The receptors come from a female donor with Graves disease.

The rearrangement uses TRBV4-3 and TRBJ1-2; D not certain. The CDR3 length is 15 residues. V was cut by 0 bases and J by 4 bases, with 12 bases left in between. Germline loops: CDR1 LGHNA, CDR2 YSLEER. For the CDR3, the DNA is TGCGCCAGCAGCCAAGAGAGGGAGTCCTTCTATGGCTACACCTTC. Its translation: CASSQERESFYGYTF.

This clonotype was seen ten or more times. The V gene is TRBV11-2, the J gene TRBJ2-5, with D hard to call. Germline values: CDR1 SGHAT, CDR2 FQNNGV. Trimming stripped 0 bases from V and 3 bases from J, with 5 bases between. This CDR3 is 13 amino acids long. The CDR3 DNA is TGTGCCAGCAGCTTAGATTGGGAAGAGACCCAGTACTTC. Its protein is CASSLDWEETQYF.

This clonotype was detected ten times or more. The CDR3 protein is CSETDGGASDTQYF. The CDR3 DNA reads TGCAGTGAAACAGATGGGGGCGCATCAGATACGCAGTATTTT. The chain links TRBV20-1 to TRBJ2-3; D is perhaps TRBD1 (6 bases). Per the germline V gene, CDR1 is DFQATT and CDR2 is SNEGSKA (reference sequence). Trimming took off 7 bases at V and 4 bases at J, with 18 bases between the two ends. The CDR3 is 14 residues long.

In its sample, this clonotype was seen once. A much larger clone differs by one base, so this may be a read error. The chain employs TRBV29-1 and TRBJ1-1, with TRBD1 as a possible D gene (6 bases). V was trimmed by 6 bases and J by 9 bases, leaving 20 bases between them. This CDR3 is built from 13 residues. Germline CDR1 and CDR2: SQVTM and ANQGSEA. In DNA, the CDR3 is TGCAGCGTCCAACCCGGGGGGCGAACTAAAGCTTTCTTT. This translates into CSVQPGGRTKAFF.

Regarding this clonotype: This may arise from a read error, as a much more abundant clone is one base away. In DNA, the CDR3 is TGTGCCAGCACACAGTCGGACGGACCCTACGAGCAGTACTTC. Its protein is CASTQSDGPYEQYF. The chain employs TRBV18 and TRBJ2-7; D gene unclear. Germline V CDR1 and CDR2: KGHSH, LQKENI. CDR3 length equals 14 residues. The V end was cut by 8 bases, the J end by 2 bases, with 16 bases between.

The CDR3 DNA reads as TGTGCCAGCAGCCAAGAACTGGTGGGAGGGCCGGACAATGAGCAGTTCTTC. Residues: CASSQELVGGPDNEQFF. V and J are TRBV14 and TRBJ2-1, with 7 bases matching TRBD2. Germline V gives CDR1 SGHDN, CDR2 FVKESK. This CDR3 comprises 17 residues. V dropped 0 bases and J dropped 5; count of bases not matched to a gene: 10.

As concerns this clonotype: The junction does not match germline at one end; this may be a read error. This chain joins TRBV13 and TRBJ2-2; D unresolved. In germline, CDR1 is PRHDT, CDR2 FYEKMQ (reference sequence). The length of the CDR3 is 14 residues. CDR3 sequence (DNA): TGCGCCAGCAGCCGGATAGATGGGGCCGGGGAGCTGTTTTTT. It is translated as CASSRIDGAGELFF.

This chain joins TRBV7-2 and TRBJ1-1; D is perhaps TRBD1 (6 bases). The germline gives CDR1 SGHTA, CDR2 FQGNSA. Trimming removed 1 base at V and 4 bases at J, with 16 bases between. This CDR3 spans 16 amino acids. CDR3 DNA: TGTGCCAGCAGCTTAGAGGCGGGGGCCCTAGCCACTGAAGCTTTCTTT. Translation gives CASSLEAGALATEAFF.